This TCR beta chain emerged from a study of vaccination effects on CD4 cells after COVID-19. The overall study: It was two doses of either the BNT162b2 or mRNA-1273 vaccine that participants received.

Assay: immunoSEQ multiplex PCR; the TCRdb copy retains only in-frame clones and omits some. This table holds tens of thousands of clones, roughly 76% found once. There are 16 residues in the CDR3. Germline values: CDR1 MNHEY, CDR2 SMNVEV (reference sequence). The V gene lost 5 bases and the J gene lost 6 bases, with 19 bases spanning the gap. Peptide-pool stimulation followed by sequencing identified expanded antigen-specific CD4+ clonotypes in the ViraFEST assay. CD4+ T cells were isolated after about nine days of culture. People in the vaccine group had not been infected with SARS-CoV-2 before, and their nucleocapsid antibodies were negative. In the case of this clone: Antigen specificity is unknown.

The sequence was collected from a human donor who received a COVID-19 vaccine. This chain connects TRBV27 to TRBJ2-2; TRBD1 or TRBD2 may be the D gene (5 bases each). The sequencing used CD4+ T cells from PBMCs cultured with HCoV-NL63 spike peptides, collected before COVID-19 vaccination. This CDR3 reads CASSRTGRTLAGELFF. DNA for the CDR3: TGTGCCAGCAGTAGGACGGGACGGACGCTGGCCGGGGAGCTGTTTTTT.